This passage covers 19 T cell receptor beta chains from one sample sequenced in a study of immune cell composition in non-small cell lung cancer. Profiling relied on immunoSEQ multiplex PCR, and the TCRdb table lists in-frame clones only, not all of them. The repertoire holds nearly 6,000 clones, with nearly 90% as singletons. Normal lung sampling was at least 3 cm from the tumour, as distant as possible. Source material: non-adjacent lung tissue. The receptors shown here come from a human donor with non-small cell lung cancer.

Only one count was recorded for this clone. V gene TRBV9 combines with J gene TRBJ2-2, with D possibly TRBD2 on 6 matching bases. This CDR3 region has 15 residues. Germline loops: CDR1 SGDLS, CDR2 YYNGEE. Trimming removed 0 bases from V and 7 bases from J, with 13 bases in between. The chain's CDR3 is CASSVGHGAGGELFF. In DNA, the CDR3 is TGTGCCAGCAGCGTAGGTCACGGAGCGGGCGGGGAGCTGTTTTTT.

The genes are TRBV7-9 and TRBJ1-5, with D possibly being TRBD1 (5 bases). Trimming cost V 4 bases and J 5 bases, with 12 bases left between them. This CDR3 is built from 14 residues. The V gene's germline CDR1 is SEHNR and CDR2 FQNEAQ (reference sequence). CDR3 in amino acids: CASSSGWGDQPQHF. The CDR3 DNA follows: TGTGCCAGCAGCTCGGGTTGGGGGGATCAGCCCCAGCATTTT.

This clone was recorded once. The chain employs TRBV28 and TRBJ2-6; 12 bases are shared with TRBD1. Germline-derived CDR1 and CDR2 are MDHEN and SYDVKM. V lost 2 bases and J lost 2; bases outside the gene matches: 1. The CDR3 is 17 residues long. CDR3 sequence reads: CASSLGDRGPGANVLTF. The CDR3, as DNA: TGTGCCAGCAGTTTAGGGGACAGGGGGCCTGGGGCCAACGTCCTGACTTTC.

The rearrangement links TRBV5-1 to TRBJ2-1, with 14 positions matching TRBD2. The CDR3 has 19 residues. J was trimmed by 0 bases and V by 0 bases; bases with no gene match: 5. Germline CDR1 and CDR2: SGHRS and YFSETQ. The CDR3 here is CASSLAGLAGDPSYNEQFF. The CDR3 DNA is TGCGCCAGCAGCTTGGCGGGACTAGCGGGGGACCCCTCCTACAATGAGCAGTTCTTC.

CDR3 loop: CASSQAQKEQFF. CDR3 coding DNA: TGTGCCAGCAGCCAAGCACAGAAAGAGCAGTTCTTC. This sequence joins TRBV14 and TRBJ2-1, with unresolved D. The CDR3 contains 12 residues. Trimming pared 1 base from V and 10 bases from J, leaving 8 bases between. CDR1 is SGHDN and CDR2 is FVKESK in the germline V gene.

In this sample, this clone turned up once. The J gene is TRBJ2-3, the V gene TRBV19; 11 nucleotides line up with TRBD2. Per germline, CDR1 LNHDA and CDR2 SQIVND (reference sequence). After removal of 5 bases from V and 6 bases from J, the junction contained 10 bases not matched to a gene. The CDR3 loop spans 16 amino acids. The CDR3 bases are TGTGCCAGTAGTCCCCGGGCAGGGACTAGCGGCGATACGCAGTATTTT. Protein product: CASSPRAGTSGDTQYF.

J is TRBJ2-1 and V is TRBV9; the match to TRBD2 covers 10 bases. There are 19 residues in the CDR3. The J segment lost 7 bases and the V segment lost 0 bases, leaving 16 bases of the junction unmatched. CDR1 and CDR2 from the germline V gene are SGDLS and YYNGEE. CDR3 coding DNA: TGTGCCAGCAGCGTAGGCGGATTCGGAGCGGGAGGGCCGTCGAATGAGCAGTTCTTC. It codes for CASSVGGFGAGGPSNEQFF.

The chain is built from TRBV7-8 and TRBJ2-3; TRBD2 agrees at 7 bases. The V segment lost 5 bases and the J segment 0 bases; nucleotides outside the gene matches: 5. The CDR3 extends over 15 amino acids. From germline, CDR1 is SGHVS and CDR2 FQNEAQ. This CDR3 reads CASSQSGISTDTQYF. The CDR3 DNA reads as TGTGCCAGCAGCCAAAGCGGGATAAGCACAGATACGCAGTATTTT.

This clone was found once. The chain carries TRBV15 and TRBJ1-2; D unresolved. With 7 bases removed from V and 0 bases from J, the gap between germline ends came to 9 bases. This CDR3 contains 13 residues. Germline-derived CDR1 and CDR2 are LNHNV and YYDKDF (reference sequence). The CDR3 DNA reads TGTGCCACCACCGGAGGGCCTAACTATGGCTACACCTTC. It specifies CATTGGPNYGYTF.

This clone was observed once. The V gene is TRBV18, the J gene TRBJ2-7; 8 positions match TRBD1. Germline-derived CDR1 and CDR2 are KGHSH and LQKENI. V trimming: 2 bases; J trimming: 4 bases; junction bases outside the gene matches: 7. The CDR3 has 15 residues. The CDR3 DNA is TGTGCCAGCTCACCAGGACAGGGTAGTCCGTACGAGCAGTACTTC. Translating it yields CASSPGQGSPYEQYF.

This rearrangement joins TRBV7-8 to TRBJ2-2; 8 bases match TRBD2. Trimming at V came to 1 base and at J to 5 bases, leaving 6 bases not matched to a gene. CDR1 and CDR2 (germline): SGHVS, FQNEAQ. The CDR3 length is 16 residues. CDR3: CASSLDSGGRTGELFF. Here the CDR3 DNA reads TGTGCCAGCAGCTTAGATTCGGGAGGGCGAACCGGGGAGCTGTTTTTT.

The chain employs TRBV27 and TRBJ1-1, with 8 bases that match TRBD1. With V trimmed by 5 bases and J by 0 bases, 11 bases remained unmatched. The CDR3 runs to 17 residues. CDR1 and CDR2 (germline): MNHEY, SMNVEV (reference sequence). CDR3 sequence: CASSPLDRAYMNTEAFF. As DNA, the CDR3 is TGTGCCAGCAGTCCCCTGGACAGGGCTTATATGAACACTGAAGCTTTCTTT.

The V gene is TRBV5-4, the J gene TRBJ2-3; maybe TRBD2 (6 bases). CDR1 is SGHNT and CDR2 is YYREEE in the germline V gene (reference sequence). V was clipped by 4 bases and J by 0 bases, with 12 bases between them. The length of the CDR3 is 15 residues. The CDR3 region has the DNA TGTGCCAGCAGCCCCACCGGGACTAGCACAGATACGCAGTATTTT. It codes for CASSPTGTSTDTQYF.

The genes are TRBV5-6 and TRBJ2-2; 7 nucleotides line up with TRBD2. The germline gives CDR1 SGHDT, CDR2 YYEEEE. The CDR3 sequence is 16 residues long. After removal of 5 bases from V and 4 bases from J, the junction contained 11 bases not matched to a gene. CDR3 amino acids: CASRRESGMGTGELFF. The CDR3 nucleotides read TGTGCCAGCAGGCGAGAAAGCGGGATGGGCACCGGGGAGCTGTTTTTT.

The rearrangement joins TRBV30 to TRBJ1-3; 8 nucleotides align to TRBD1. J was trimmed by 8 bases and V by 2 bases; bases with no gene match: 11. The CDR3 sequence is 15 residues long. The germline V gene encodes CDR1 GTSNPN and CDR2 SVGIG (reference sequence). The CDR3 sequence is CAWSTLSGGKDTIYF. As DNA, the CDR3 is TGTGCCTGGAGTACATTATCAGGGGGCAAGGACACCATATATTTT. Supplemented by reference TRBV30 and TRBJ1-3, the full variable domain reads SQTIHQWPATLVQPVGSPLSLECTVEGTSNPNLYWYRQAAGRGLQLLFYSVGIGQISSEVPQNLSASRPQDRQFILSSKKLLLSDSGFYLCAWSTLSGGKDTIYFGEGSWLTVV.

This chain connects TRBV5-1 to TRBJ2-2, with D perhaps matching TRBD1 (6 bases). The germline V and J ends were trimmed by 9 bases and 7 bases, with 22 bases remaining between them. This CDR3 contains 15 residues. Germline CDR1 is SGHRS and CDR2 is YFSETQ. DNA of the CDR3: TGCGCCACCAGTCGTTACAGGGTTGAGAACGGGGAGCTGTTTTTT. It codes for CATSRYRVENGELFF.

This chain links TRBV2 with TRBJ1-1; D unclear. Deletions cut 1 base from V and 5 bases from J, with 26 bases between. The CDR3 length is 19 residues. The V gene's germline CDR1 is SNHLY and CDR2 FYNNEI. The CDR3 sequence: CASSEVVGRLAGAGTEAFF. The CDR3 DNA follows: TGTGCCAGCAGTGAAGTCGTAGGTCGCCTGGCTGGAGCGGGGACTGAAGCTTTCTTT. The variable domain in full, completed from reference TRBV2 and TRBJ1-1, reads EPEVTQTPSHQVTQMGQEVILRCVPISNHLYFYWYRQILGQKVEFLVSFYNNEISEKSEIFDDQFSVERPDGSNFTLKIRSTKLEDSAMYFCASSEVVGRLAGAGTEAFFGQGTRLTVV.

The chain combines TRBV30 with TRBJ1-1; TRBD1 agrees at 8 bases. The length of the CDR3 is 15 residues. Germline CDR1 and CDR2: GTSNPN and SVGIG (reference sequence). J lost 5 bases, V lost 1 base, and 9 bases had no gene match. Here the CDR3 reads CAWSDDRGGGTEAFF. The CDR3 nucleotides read TGTGCCTGGAGTGACGACAGGGGTGGTGGGACTGAAGCTTTCTTT. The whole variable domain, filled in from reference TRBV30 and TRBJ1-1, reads SQTIHQWPATLVQPVGSPLSLECTVEGTSNPNLYWYRQAAGRGLQLLFYSVGIGQISSEVPQNLSASRPQDRQFILSSKKLLLSDSGFYLCAWSDDRGGGTEAFFGQGTRLTVV.

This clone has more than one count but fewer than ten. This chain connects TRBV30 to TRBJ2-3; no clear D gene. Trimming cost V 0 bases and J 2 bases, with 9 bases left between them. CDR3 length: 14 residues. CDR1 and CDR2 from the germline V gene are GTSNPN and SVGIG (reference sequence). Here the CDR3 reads CAWSVGTNTDTQYF. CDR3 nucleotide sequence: TGTGCCTGGAGTGTCGGAACTAACACAGATACGCAGTATTTT.